The clone carrying this TCR beta chain was picked up many times. Its antigen is still unknown. Disease duration under 2 months; hyperthyroidism patients were aged 18 to 65. First hyperthyroidism diagnosis is when the blood sample was obtained, before any ophthalmopathy symptoms. The CDR3 runs to 15 residues. The ends lost 4 bases at V and 0 bases at J; junction bases unmatched: 1. Germline V gives CDR1 MDHEN, CDR2 SYDVKM. The data derive from a study of T cells in Graves' hyperthyroidism and ophthalmopathy. Study-wide points: In the blood, most expanded thyroid clonotypes above 0.001 appeared as well.

RNA transcripts gave rise to amplified TCR beta CDR3 regions. A set of HTBI primers served as the primers for a first-round RT-PCR of the TCR CDR3. MiXCR was run by TCRdb on the multiplex PCR reads, yielding one entry per CDR3 protein. The sample has more than 350,000 distinct CDR3 sequences, about 18% seen once. This TCR derives from a woman younger than 45 with Graves' hyperthyroidism that later progressed to Graves' ophthalmopathy. V is TRBV28 and J is TRBJ1-5; 9 bases align to TRBD1. The sample comprised blood. The CDR3 region has the DNA TGTGCCAGCAGTTCGGACAGGGGTAGCAATCAGCCCCAGCATTTT. The encoded protein is CASSSDRGSNQPQHF.